Sequencing of this T cell receptor (beta chain) was carried out in a study of technical replicates of blood from several donors. V was pared by 3 bases and J by 3 bases, with 9 bases between. Germline CDR1 and CDR2: LNHDA and SQIVND (reference sequence). The CDR3 contains 13 residues. TCRdb's table, derived via immunoSEQ multiplex PCR, lists solely in-frame clones and lacks some. The table shows some 70,000 clones, with roughly 90% occurring only once. The source is a human donor in good health. Sequencing used T cells isolated from PBMCs. The rearrangement uses TRBV19 and TRBJ2-7, with D unresolved. The CDR3 nucleotides are TGTGCCAGTAGTATTACTCTCCTCTACGAGCAGTACTTC. Translating it yields CASSITLLYEQYF.